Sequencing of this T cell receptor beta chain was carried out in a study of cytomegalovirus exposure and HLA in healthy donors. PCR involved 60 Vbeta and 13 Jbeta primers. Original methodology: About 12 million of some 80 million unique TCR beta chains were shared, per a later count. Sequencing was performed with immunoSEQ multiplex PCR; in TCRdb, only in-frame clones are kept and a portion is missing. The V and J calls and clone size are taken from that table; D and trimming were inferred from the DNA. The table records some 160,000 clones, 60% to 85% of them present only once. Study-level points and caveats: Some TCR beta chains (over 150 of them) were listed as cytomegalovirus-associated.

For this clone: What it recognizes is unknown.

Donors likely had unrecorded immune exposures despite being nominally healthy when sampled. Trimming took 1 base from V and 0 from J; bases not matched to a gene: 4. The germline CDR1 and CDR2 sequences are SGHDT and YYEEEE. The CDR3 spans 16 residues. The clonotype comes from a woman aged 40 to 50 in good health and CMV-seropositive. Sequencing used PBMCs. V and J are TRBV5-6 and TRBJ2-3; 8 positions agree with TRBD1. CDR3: CASSLTTGVSTDTQYF. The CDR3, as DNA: TGTGCCAGCAGCTTGACGACAGGGGTTAGCACAGATACGCAGTATTTT.